This T cell receptor beta chain came from a study of brain T cells in children with intractable seizures. Per the germline V gene, CDR1 is SQVTM and CDR2 is ANQGSEA. V lost 3 bases to trimming and J lost 4 bases, with 13 bases between them. This CDR3 contains 14 residues. Assay used: immunoSEQ multiplex PCR; TCRdb lists only in-frame clones, some missing. This sample has roughly 110,000 clones; around 94% occur once, and the top ten carry about 3.8%. The chain links TRBV29-1 to TRBJ2-1, with D possibly called TRBD1 or TRBD2 (5 bases each). This receptor was identified in a boy less than two years old with hemimegalencephaly and intractable seizures. Specimen: peripheral blood, collected at surgery. The CDR3 protein is CSVDDGTRYNEQFF. The CDR3 nucleotides are TGCAGCGTTGATGATGGGACCCGATACAATGAGCAGTTCTTC.